One sample yielded the 6 T cell receptor beta chains listed below, sequenced in a study of shared clonotypes between healthy human individuals. TCRdb's copy holds only in-frame clones and misses some; the assay was immunoSEQ multiplex PCR. The table includes some 2,500,000 clones, approximately 93% detected once. Sequencing input: naive CD4+ T cells from PBMCs. The subset is: CD45RA+ positively selected. The receptors shown here come from a man aged 18 to 29 in good health. Some clones in this sample may be carry-over from other donors' samples.

This sequence joins TRBV2 and TRBJ1-2; D remains ambiguous. The germline CDR1 and CDR2 sequences are SNHLY and FYNNEI. Trimming shortened V by 6 bases and J by 5 bases, and 10 bases separated the two germline ends. The CDR3 has 12 amino acids. CDR3 sequence reads: CASRGEWYGYTF. The CDR3 nucleotides read TGTGCCAGCAGGGGAGAGTGGTATGGCTACACCTTC.

The chain employs TRBV11-1 and TRBJ2-1; 10 nucleotides align to TRBD2. Looked up from germline, CDR1 is SGHAT and CDR2 is FQDESV (reference sequence). After removal of 1 base from V and 8 bases from J, the junction contained 8 bases not matched to a gene. This CDR3 has 16 amino acids. The CDR3 sequence: CASSLVALAGVDEQFF. CDR3 in DNA: TGTGCCAGCAGCTTAGTCGCTCTAGCGGGAGTCGATGAGCAGTTCTTC.

The DNA for the CDR3 is TGCGCCAGCATGAGGGAAGAGGGGATGAACACTGAAGCTTTCTTT. It specifies CASMREEGMNTEAFF. This chain joins TRBV5-1 and TRBJ1-1; D may be TRBD1 (5 bases). Trimming cost V 6 bases and J 0 bases, with 15 bases left between them. The germline V gene encodes CDR1 SGHRS and CDR2 YFSETQ. There are 15 residues in the CDR3.

The chain combines TRBV15 with TRBJ2-3, with a weak D call TRBD2 (6 bases). The CDR3 is made up of 16 amino acids. Per germline, CDR1 LNHNV and CDR2 YYDKDF (reference sequence). Trimming stripped 0 bases from V and 5 bases from J, with 15 bases between. CDR3 in amino acids: CATSRDWGGTGDTQYF. The CDR3 region has the DNA TGTGCCACCAGCAGAGATTGGGGCGGGACTGGAGATACGCAGTATTTT.

V and J are TRBV5-1 and TRBJ1-3; D is unclear. The CDR3 runs 14 residues. V was shortened by 0 bases and J by 3 bases, with 7 bases between the two germline ends. Germline V gives CDR1 SGHRS, CDR2 YFSETQ. The CDR3 region has the DNA TGCGCCAGCAGCTTGGACACAGTTGGAAACACCATATATTTT. Encoded protein: CASSLDTVGNTIYF.

This clone was observed a single time. The same CDR3 also results from other DNA sequences found in this sample. In nucleotides, the CDR3 is TGCGCCAGCAGCTTGGGAGGACCAGGCAATCAGCCCCAGCATTTT. Its protein product is CASSLGGPGNQPQHF. This chain connects TRBV5-1 to TRBJ1-5, with unresolved D. Germline loops: CDR1 SGHRS, CDR2 YFSETQ. The V and J ends lost 0 bases and 2 bases respectively, with 9 bases between them. This CDR3 has 15 amino acids.